This T cell receptor (beta chain) is drawn from a study of blood T cell repertoires in COVID-19. Study-level information: The United States, Italy and Spain supplied acute and convalescent COVID-19 samples.

This CDR3 is built from 14 residues. Germline CDR1 and CDR2: SNHLY and FYNNEI. The germline V and J ends were trimmed by 1 base and 3 bases, with 10 bases remaining between them. Assay used: immunoSEQ multiplex PCR; TCRdb lists only in-frame clones, some missing. The profile shows about 130,000 clones, over 85% of them singletons. This clonotype originated in a man in his 60s with COVID-19, enrolled during active disease. Sequencing was carried out using peripheral blood. The V gene is TRBV2, the J gene TRBJ2-7; D is perhaps TRBD1 (6 bases). CDR3 sequence (DNA): TGTGCCAGCAGTGAAGACACAGGGAACTACGAGCAGTACTTC. This encodes CASSEDTGNYEQYF.